This T cell receptor beta chain came from a study of sequential checkpoint blockade in melanoma (dated by TCRdb to the late 2010s). Study-level background: Using 1:1 randomization, the trial assigned patients either to first-line nivolumab followed by ipilimumab (arm A) or to ipilimumab followed by nivolumab (arm B). Both trial sequences were followed by maintenance nivolumab. Beyond this particular receptor, the publication reports: Validation of the response-prediction model combining TCR metrics and mutation burden is needed in larger, independent patient cohorts.

A remark on this clone: It lacks a known antigen. Within one base of it there is no much larger clone, and no base qualities were kept.

TCRbeta CDR3 regions were immunosequenced from genomic DNA with the immunoSEQ Assay. Genomic DNA was amplified by bias-controlled multiplex PCR before high-throughput sequencing. Regarding the original processing steps: To quantify the absolute abundance of each unique TCRbeta CDR3 region, the sequences were collapsed and filtered. Clonality, defined as 1 minus Pielou's evenness, was calculated using productive rearrangements only. A previously published method was used to identify clones whose frequencies were significantly greater in on-treatment samples than in baseline samples. The immuneACCESS repertoire file appears here via TCRdb, limited to in-frame rearrangements. These files lack a portion of the clones; in checked studies, under half of the deficit traces to unresolved V genes, and the cause of the others is not known. V, J and clone size derive from that table, while D and trimming were established from the DNA sequence. This sample is represented by 9,000 to 10,000 clones; 55% to 85% of them were singletons. The top ten clonotypes cover approximately 15% of the sample.

Between the V and J ends, shortened by 0 bases and 4 bases respectively, the junction contains 21 bases. CDR1 and CDR2 (MGHDK, SYGVNS) derive from the germline V gene. Taken from cysteine to phenylalanine, the CDR3 has 18 residues. Kept here is only the CDR3 DNA, which spans 54 bases and is read in frame from base 1. Sample treatment or condition, as interpreted from the label and publication: randomized to nivolumab then ipilimumab (arm A) or the reverse (arm B). None of the trial patients had been given prior DNA-damaging chemotherapy. On a FACS Aria II flow cytometer, live CD3+CD8+ cells that were negative for CD19 and CD56 were sorted from thawed PBMCs. Samples were obtained from patients with melanoma enrolled in CheckMate 064, a randomized, open-label phase II trial of sequential checkpoint blockade. Peripheral blood mononuclear cells were collected by leukapheresis, purified with Ficoll-Paque, and frozen in human serum with 10% DMSO. Immediately after sorting, the purity of sorted blood CD3+CD8+ cells was verified to be >95%, after which DNA was extracted.

The chain couples TRBV25-1 to TRBJ1-2; TRBD1 is a weak D gene call, 6 bases matching. The source was CD8+ T cells sorted from blood (inferred from file names), collected from a patient given nivolumab and ipilimumab in sequence. The receptor's source is a human donor with melanoma. The DNA is as follows: TGTGCCAGCAGTGAATATTGTTGGGAGATGGGCAGGGGCTATGGCTACACCTTC. Translated, this gives CASSEYCWEMGRGYGYTF.